The 2 T cell receptor beta chains presented below share a single source sample, sequenced in a study of shared clonotypes between healthy human individuals. Sequencing was performed with immunoSEQ multiplex PCR; in TCRdb, only in-frame clones are kept and a portion is missing. Seen here are 1.5 million to 2.5 million clones, approximately 94% observed once, and the top ten hold roughly 1.2%. Naive CD8 cells comprised CD45RO-negative, CCR7-positively selected cells, excluding terminally differentiated effector memory CD45RA+ cells. What was sequenced was naive CD8+ T cells sorted from blood. The receptors were gathered from a man aged 18 to 29 in good health.

This clone has just one count. This chain links TRBV7-8 with TRBJ1-5; no clear D gene. V lost 0 bases, J lost 3 bases, and 9 bases lay in between. This CDR3 comprises 15 residues. Looked up from germline, CDR1 is SGHVS and CDR2 is FQNEAQ. The CDR3 protein is CASSLARQLNQPQHF. CDR3 nucleotides: TGTGCCAGCAGCTTAGCTAGGCAGCTCAATCAGCCCCAGCATTTT.

The chain couples TRBV2 to TRBJ2-1; no firm D call. The V end lost 2 bases, the J end lost 6 bases, and 11 bases lay between the germline ends. The CDR3 contains 14 residues. The germline V gene encodes CDR1 SNHLY and CDR2 FYNNEI. The CDR3: CASSEPLVSNEQFF. The CDR3 DNA follows: TGTGCCAGCAGTGAACCCCTAGTATCCAATGAGCAGTTCTTC.